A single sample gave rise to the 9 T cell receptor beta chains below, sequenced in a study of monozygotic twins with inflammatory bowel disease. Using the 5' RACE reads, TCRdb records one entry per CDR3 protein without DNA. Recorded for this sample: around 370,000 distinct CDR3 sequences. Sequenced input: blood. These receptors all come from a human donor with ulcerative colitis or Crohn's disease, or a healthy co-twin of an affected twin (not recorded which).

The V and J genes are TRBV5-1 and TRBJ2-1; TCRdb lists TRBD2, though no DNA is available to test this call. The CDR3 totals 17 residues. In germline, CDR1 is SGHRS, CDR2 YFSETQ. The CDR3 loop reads CASSPWTSGGYHNEQFF.

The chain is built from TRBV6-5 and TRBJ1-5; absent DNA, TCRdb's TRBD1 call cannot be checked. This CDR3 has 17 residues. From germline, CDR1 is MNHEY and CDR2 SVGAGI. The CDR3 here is CASSYMSRGRQVQPQHF.

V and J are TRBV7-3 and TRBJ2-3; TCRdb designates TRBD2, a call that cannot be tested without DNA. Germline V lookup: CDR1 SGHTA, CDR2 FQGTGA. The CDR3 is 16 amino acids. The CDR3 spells CASSTGTSGTGDTQYF.

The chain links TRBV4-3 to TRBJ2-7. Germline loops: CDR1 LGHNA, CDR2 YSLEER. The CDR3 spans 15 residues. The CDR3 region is CASSQARQGSYEQYF.

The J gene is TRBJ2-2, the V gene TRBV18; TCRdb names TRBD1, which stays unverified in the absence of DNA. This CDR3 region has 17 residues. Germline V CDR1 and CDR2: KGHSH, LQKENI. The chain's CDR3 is CASSRITGAGGTGELFF.

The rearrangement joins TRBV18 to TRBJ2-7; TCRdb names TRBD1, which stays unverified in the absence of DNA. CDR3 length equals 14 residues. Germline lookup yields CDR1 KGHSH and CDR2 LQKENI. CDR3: CASSPGTGSYEQYF. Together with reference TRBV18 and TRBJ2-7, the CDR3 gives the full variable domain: NAGVMQNPRHLVRRRGQEARLRCSPMKGHSHVYWYRQLPEEGLKFMVYLQKENIIDESGMPKERFSAEFPKEGPSILRIQQVVRGDSAAYFCASSPGTGSYEQYFGPGTRLTVT.

CDR3 protein: CASSQVATDYGYTF. This rearrangement joins TRBV4-3 to TRBJ1-2. The CDR3 covers 14 residues. Germline CDR1 and CDR2: LGHNA and YSLEER.

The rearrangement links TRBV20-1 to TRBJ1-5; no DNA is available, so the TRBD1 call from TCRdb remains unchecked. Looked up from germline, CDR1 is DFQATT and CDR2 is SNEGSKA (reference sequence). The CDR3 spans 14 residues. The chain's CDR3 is CSAQQAPINQPQHF.

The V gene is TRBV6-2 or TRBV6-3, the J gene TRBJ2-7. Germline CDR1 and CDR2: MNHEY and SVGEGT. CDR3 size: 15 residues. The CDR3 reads CASSYSALAAHEQYF.